This T cell receptor (beta chain) emerged from a study of OX40 agonist ivuxolimab in advanced cancers. Using immunoSEQ multiplex PCR, the repertoire was profiled, and TCRdb retains in-frame clones only, with some absent. Of 50,000 to 75,000 clones in the sample, 65% to 90% are singletons; the top ten hold 0.55% to 0.6%. This CDR3 comprises 15 residues. Germline V gives CDR1 KGHSH, CDR2 LQKENI. V lost 3 bases, J lost 3 bases, and 6 bases stayed unmatched. Material: CD4+ or CD8+ T cells sorted from blood, obtained in a trial of the OX40 agonist ivuxolimab. V is TRBV18 and J is TRBJ1-2, with TRBD1 matching over 8 bases. This receptor was obtained from an adult with an advanced solid tumor such as melanoma, head and neck, liver or kidney cancer. DNA for the CDR3: TGTGCCAGCTCACCCCGGGACAGGAGCGACTATGGCTACACCTTC. Amino acids: CASSPRDRSDYGYTF.